Listed below are T cell receptor beta chains from one sample, sequenced in a study of CD8 T cells in Susac syndrome. TCRdb reanalysed the immunoSEQ multiplex PCR reads using MiXCR and keeps one entry per CDR3 protein. The sample records about 110,000 distinct CDR3 sequences, around 95% being singletons. Sample: CD4+ T cells from PBMCs. These receptors came from a human donor in good health. CDR3s include the opening cysteine and the closing phenylalanine or tryptophan. D genes are given only for firm matches. A clone size is listed for some rows: how often the clone was seen (once, few, many), or a class if it is expanded.

>once|NA|TRBJ2-5|TRBV29-1
TGCAGCGCTGGGCAACGTGCTGAGACCCAGTACTTC
CSAGQRAETQYF
>NA|TRBD2|TRBJ2-3|TRBV5-1
TGCGCCAGCAGCCCGGGGACTAGCGGGGGATCAGATACGCAGTATTTT
CASSPGTSGGSDTQYF
>NA|NA|TRBJ2-5|TRBV7-2
TGTGCCAGCAGCTCCGTTGGACAGTTTTCCCAGTACTTC
CASSSVGQFSQYF
>NA|TRBD2|TRBJ2-7|TRBV3-1
TGTGCCAGCAGCCAGGCCGGACTAGCGGACAGCTCCTACGAGCAGTACTTC
CASSQAGLADSSYEQYF
>NA|TRBD1|TRBJ2-7|TRBV29-1
TGCAGCGTTACCCCTAAGGGGGCGTCCCGCCTCCACGAGCAGTACTTC
CSVTPKGASRLHEQYF
>NA|TRBD2|TRBJ2-2|TRBV11-2
TGTGCCAGCAGCTTACTAGCGGGGAGATACACCGGGGAGCTGTTTTTT
CASSLLAGRYTGELFF
>NA|NA|TRBJ2-7|TRBV12-3/TRBV12-4
TGTGCCAGCAGTGCCCCCCAGGGGTCCTACGAGCAGTACTTC
CASSAPQGSYEQYF
>NA|NA|TRBJ2-7|TRBV10-3
TGTGCCATCAGTGACACTAGCCCCCGGTACGAGCAGTACTTC
CAISDTSPRYEQYF
>NA|TRBD2|TRBJ2-1|TRBV5-4
TGTGCCAGCAGCACCAGACTAGCGGGCTCCTACAATGAGCAGTTCTTC
CASSTRLAGSYNEQFF
>few|TRBD1|TRBJ2-7|TRBV2
TGTGCCAGTGTGCGACAGGGCTCCTCCTACGAGCAGTACTTC
CASVRQGSSYEQYF
>NA|NA|TRBJ2-4|TRBV7-2
TGTGCCAGCAGCTTAGATCGGGGAGACATTCAGTACTTC
CASSLDRGDIQYF
>NA|NA|TRBJ2-7|TRBV27
TGTGCCAGCAGTCAGACCGGGACACCGCTTTACGAGCAGTACTTC
CASSQTGTPLYEQYF
>NA|NA|TRBJ1-1|TRBV5-1
TGCGCCAGCAGCTTGGCGGGTGGGAACACTGAAGCTTTCTTT
CASSLAGGNTEAFF
>once|TRBD2|TRBJ2-3|TRBV5-1
TGCGCCAGCAGGACTAGCGGGGGGCTAGATACGCAGTATTTT
CASRTSGGLDTQYF
>NA|NA|TRBJ1-3|TRBV12-3/TRBV12-4
TGTGCCAGCAGTACTGGAAACACCATATATTTT
CASSTGNTIYF
>NA|NA|TRBJ1-4|TRBV7-9
TGTGCCAGCAGCTTTTTACTCGGGGCCGTGGATGAAAAACTGTTTTTT
CASSFLLGAVDEKLFF
>few|TRBD1|TRBJ1-2|TRBV18
TGTGCCAGCTCACCCCGGACAGGGGATGGCTACACCTTC
CASSPRTGDGYTF
>NA|TRBD1|TRBJ2-7|TRBV2
TGTGCCAGCAGTGTATCTGGACAGGGGACCTACGAGCAGTACTTC
CASSVSGQGTYEQYF
>NA|NA|TRBJ2-7|TRBV7-2
TGTGCCAGCAGCTGGAGCTCCCCCGGGACACCGAGTGGCGAGCAGTACTTC
CASSWSSPGTPSGEQYF
>NA|NA|TRBJ2-5|TRBV5-1
TGCGCCAGCAGCTTGCTTCCAAGTCAAGAGACCCAGTACTTC
CASSLLPSQETQYF
>NA|NA|TRBJ2-5|TRBV15
TGTGCCACCAGCAGAGATCCTGCGGAGGGGGAGACCCAGTACTTC
CATSRDPAEGETQYF
>NA|TRBD1|TRBJ2-7|TRBV12-3/TRBV12-4
TGTGCCAGCAGAGGGACAGGGGCCTCCTACGAGCAGTACTTC
CASRGTGASYEQYF
>NA|NA|TRBJ1-1|TRBV18
TGTGCCAGCTCACCAAGCACTGAAGCTTTCTTT
CASSPSTEAFF
>NA|NA|TRBJ2-3|TRBV5-6
TGTGCCAGCAGCTTGGAGCCACCAGGGAGAAGTGCAGATACGCAGTATTTT
CASSLEPPGRSADTQYF
>few|TRBD2|TRBJ2-5|TRBV7-2
TGTGCCAGCAGTCCCCCGGGACTAGCGGGAGGGCGGGAGACCCAGTACTTC
CASSPPGLAGGRETQYF
>once|TRBD1|TRBJ2-1|TRBV7-2
TGTGCCAGCAGCTTAGTGGGACAGGGCCCTAATGAGCAGTTCTTC
CASSLVGQGPNEQFF
>once|NA|TRBJ2-7|TRBV18
TGTGCCAGCTCACCGGGGGCACACTACGAGCAGTACTTC
CASSPGAHYEQYF
>once|NA|TRBJ1-6|TRBV18
TGTGCCAGCTCCCTCGTTGACGGGGATAATTCACCCCTCCACTTT
CASSLVDGDNSPLHF
>NA|TRBD1|TRBJ1-1|TRBV11-2
TGTGCCAGCAGCTCCCGGGACAGAGGAAATGAAGCTTTCTTT
CASSSRDRGNEAFF
>NA|TRBD2|TRBJ2-7|TRBV7-2
TGTGCCAGCAGCTTCGTTAGCGGGGGATCCTCCTACGAGCAGTACTTC
CASSFVSGGSSYEQYF
>NA|TRBD2|TRBJ2-5|TRBV29-1
TGCAGCGTTGCCGGGACTAGCGCCACATCGGGGACCCAGTACTTC
CSVAGTSATSGTQYF
>NA|NA|TRBJ2-5|TRBV7-2
TGTGCCAGCAGCTTAGTGGGAGTTGGAGAGACCCAGTACTTC
CASSLVGVGETQYF
>once|TRBD2|TRBJ2-2|TRBV14
TGTGCCAGCAGCCGGCGAAGCGGGAGACCGAACACCGGGGAGCTGTTTTTT
CASSRRSGRPNTGELFF
>NA|TRBD2|TRBJ2-7|TRBV6-2/TRBV6-3
TGTGCCACGTACCCTAGCGGTCGAGCCTACGAGCAGTACTTC
CATYPSGRAYEQYF
>NA|NA|TRBJ2-5|TRBV20-1
TGCAGTGCTAGAGCCCCTAAAGAGACCCAGTACTTC
CSARAPKETQYF
>once|NA|TRBJ2-3|TRBV5-6
TGTGCCAGCAGCTTGGGGGGGGCGGAAATTTTAACAGATACGCAGTATTTT
CASSLGGAEILTDTQYF
>NA|NA|TRBJ2-5|TRBV6-1
TGTGCCAGCACCTTCGGCGGCGCCCGGACCCAGTACTTC
CASTFGGARTQYF
>NA|NA|TRBJ2-6|TRBV9
TGTGCCAGCAGCGTAGTCGGCTCTGGGGCCAACGTCCTGACTTTC
CASSVVGSGANVLTF
>NA|TRBD1|TRBJ1-4|TRBV7-8
TGTGCCAGCAGCTTAGGAAGGGGGACAGGGCGAGAGGAAAAACTGTTTTTT
CASSLGRGTGREEKLFF
>NA|TRBD1|TRBJ2-5|TRBV18
TGTGCCAGCTCACTGCAACAGGGGTCGGAGACCCAGTACTTC
CASSLQQGSETQYF
>once|NA|TRBJ1-1|TRBV29-1
TGCAGCGTTGATCGGGTTGGGACTGAAGCTTTCTTT
CSVDRVGTEAFF
>NA|NA|TRBJ2-7|TRBV6-5
TGTGCCAGCACGGACATAGCCTACGAGCAGTACTTC
CASTDIAYEQYF
>NA|NA|TRBJ1-1|TRBV28
TGTGCCACCCGTGGGGTCGGTGGGGGAGCTTTCTTT
CATRGVGGGAFF
>NA|NA|TRBJ1-1|TRBV3-1
TGTGCCAGCAGCCAACTTCAGGATGAAGCTTTCTTT
CASSQLQDEAFF
>NA|NA|TRBJ1-3|TRBV7-9
TGTGCCAGCAGCGTCTCAGGGGCCTCTGGAAACACCATATATTTT
CASSVSGASGNTIYF
>NA|NA|TRBJ2-3|TRBV6-6
TGTGCCAGCAGCTCCTTGATCCCAGATACGCAGTATTTT
CASSSLIPDTQYF
>NA|TRBD1|TRBJ2-7|TRBV5-1
TGCGCCAGCAGCCCGGGACAGGGCGACGTCCTCGAGCAGTACTTC
CASSPGQGDVLEQYF
>NA|NA|TRBJ2-3|TRBV9
TGTGCCAGCAGCTCCCGGACAGACCCCACAGATACGCAGTATTTT
CASSSRTDPTDTQYF
>NA|TRBD2|TRBJ2-1|TRBV5-1
TGCGCCAGCAGCGAACTAGCGGGGGACCCTAATGAGCAGTTCTTC
CASSELAGDPNEQFF